The clone carrying this TCR beta chain turned up a few times. No antigen is known for it. Libraries were prepared by immunoSEQ multiplex PCR; TCRdb keeps only in-frame clonotypes and omits some of them. This sample has a few hundred thousand clones, with over 65% found just once. V was trimmed by 5 bases and J by 8 bases, leaving 16 bases between them. Germline V lookup: CDR1 LNHDA, CDR2 SQIVND (reference sequence). The CDR3 covers 14 residues. The source of the sample is a study of shared clonotypes between healthy human individuals. Study conclusions and caveats: In having few donors, the study represented limited genetic and exposure-history diversity.

This sequence originates from a man aged 25 to 45 in good health. The sequenced sample was memory CD4+ T cells sorted from blood. Subset noted: CD45RA-negative fraction. The chain is built from TRBV19 and TRBJ1-5; no clear D gene. CDR3 sequence (DNA): TGTGCCAGTAGTGAGTTCAGTGGGCTGAAGCCCCAGCATTTT. Translating gives CASSEFSGLKPQHF.